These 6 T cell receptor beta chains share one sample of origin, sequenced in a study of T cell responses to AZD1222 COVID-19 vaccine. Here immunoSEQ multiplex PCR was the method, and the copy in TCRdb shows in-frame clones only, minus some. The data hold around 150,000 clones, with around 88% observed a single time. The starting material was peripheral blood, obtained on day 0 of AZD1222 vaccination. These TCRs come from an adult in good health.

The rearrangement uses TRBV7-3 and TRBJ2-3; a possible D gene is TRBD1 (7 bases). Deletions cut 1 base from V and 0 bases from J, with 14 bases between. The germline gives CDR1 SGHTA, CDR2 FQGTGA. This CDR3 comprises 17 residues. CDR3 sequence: CASSLRPTGTSTDTQYF. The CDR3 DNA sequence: TGTGCCAGCAGCTTAAGACCGACAGGGACTAGCACAGATACGCAGTATTTT. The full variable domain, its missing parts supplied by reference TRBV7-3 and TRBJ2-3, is GAGVSQTPSNKVTEKGKYVELRCDPISGHTALYWYRQSLGQGPEFLIYFQGTGAADDSGLPNDRFFAVRPEGSVSTLKIQRTERGDSAVYLCASSLRPTGTSTDTQYFGPGTRLTVL.

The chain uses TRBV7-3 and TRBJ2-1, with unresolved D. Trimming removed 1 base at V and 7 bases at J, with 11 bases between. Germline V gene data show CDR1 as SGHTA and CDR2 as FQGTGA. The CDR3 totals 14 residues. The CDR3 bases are TGTGCCAGCAGCTTAATGCCCTCCTGGAATGAGCAGTTCTTC. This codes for CASSLMPSWNEQFF.

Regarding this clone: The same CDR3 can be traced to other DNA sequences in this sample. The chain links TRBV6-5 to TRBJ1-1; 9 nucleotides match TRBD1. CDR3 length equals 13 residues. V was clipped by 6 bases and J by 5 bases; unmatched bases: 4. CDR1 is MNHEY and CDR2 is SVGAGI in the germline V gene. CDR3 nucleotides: TGTGCCAGCAGACGGGACAGGGTTACTGAAGCTTTCTTT. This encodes CASRRDRVTEAFF.

CDR3 residues: CASSLTVWAGKNEKLFF. The CDR3 DNA sequence: TGTGCCAGCAGTTTAACCGTCTGGGCCGGGAAGAATGAAAAACTGTTTTTT. The chain uses TRBV27 and TRBJ1-4, with D unclear. CDR3 length: 17 residues. V lost 2 bases and J 5 bases, leaving 18 bases between the germline ends. Germline lookup yields CDR1 MNHEY and CDR2 SMNVEV (reference sequence).

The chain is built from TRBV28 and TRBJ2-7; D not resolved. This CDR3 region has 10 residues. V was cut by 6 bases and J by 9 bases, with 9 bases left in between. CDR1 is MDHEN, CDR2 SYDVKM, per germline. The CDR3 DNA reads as TGTGCCAGCAGCCACATCGGGCAGTACTTC. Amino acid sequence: CASSHIGQYF.

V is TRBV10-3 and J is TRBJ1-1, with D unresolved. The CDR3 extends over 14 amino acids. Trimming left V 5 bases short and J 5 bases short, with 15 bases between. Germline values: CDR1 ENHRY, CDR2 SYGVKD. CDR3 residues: CAISLGDRRTEAFF. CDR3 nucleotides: TGTGCCATCAGTTTAGGAGATCGAAGAACTGAAGCTTTCTTT.